In its sample, the clone carrying this T cell receptor (beta chain) was seen many times. One entry per CDR3 protein results from TCRdb running MiXCR on the RT-PCR reads. The data contain about 540,000 distinct CDR3 sequences, around a quarter of them seen just once; the ten biggest clones take up 2.5% to 3%. These data come from a study of response to subunit inactivated influenza vaccine. The germline gives CDR1 MNHEY, CDR2 SVGAGI. The V and J ends lost 3 bases and 8 bases, in that order; junction bases with no gene match: 11. This CDR3 region has 16 residues. These data were likewise used in another study, on T cells expressing NK-cell markers. That source notes: Template switching by 5'RACE with UMIs generated the TCR beta cDNA. Sequencing of TCR beta repertoires drew on sorted CD3+CD56+NKG2C+, CD3+CD56+NKG2C- and CD3+CD56-NKG2C+ T cells. Among eight sequenced donors, seven carried HCMV seropositivity while one was seronegative. Restricting sorting to alpha-beta TCR T cells was achieved in several experiments by an anti-gamma-delta TCR antibody. The HCMV specificity of the expanded NKG2C+ T cell clones stayed unresolved.

This chain links TRBV6-5 with TRBJ2-2, with 8 bases lining up with TRBD2. The sequence was obtained from a man in his fifties or sixties who received an inactivated influenza vaccine. Here the sequenced sample was CD4+ T cells sorted from PBMCs, taken about 12 days after vaccination. DNA for the CDR3: TGTGCCAGCAGTTATTCGGGGACTAGGGGAAGAGGGGAGCTGTTTTTT. This codes for CASSYSGTRGRGELFF.